These 5 T cell receptor beta chains share one sample of origin, sequenced in a study of blood T cells in healthy people across ages. With a J-beta primer mix and a sample-barcoded 5' primer, a second PCR ran roughly 7 to 11 cycles. Using its own MiXCR run on the 5' RACE reads, TCRdb lists one record per CDR3 protein. The table has 450,000 to 700,000 distinct CDR3 sequences, 27% seen once; the top ten hold roughly 18%. What was sequenced was blood. These receptors came from a woman aged 70-85 years in good health.

This clonotype showed up just a few times. The V and J genes are TRBV5-1 and TRBJ1-2, with D unresolved. The CDR3 spans 14 residues. The V and J ends lost 4 bases and 3 bases respectively, with 13 bases between them. Germline-derived CDR1 and CDR2 are SGHRS and YFSETQ. The CDR3 nucleotides read TGCGCCAGCAGCGCTTCAGTGAGTCACTATGGCTACACCTTC. Protein product: CASSASVSHYGYTF. The full variable domain, in which reference TRBV5-1 and TRBJ1-2 provide the parts outside the CDR3, is KAGVTQTPRYLIKTRGQQVTLSCSPISGHRSVSWYQQTPGQGLQFLFEYFSETQRNKGNFPGRFSGRQFSNSRSEMNVSTLELGDSALYLCASSASVSHYGYTFGSGTRLTVV.

This clonotype showed up just a few times. The V call is TRBV7-8, the J call TRBJ2-1; 10 bases are shared with TRBD2. This CDR3 comprises 14 residues. The germline V gene encodes CDR1 SGHVS and CDR2 FQNEAQ. With V trimmed by 6 bases and J by 5 bases, 4 bases remained unmatched. The CDR3 DNA follows: TGTGCCAGCAGTAGACTAGCGGGTAACAATGAGCAGTTCTTC. Translation: CASSRLAGNNEQFF.

The V gene is TRBV5-5, the J gene TRBJ2-3; D is unresolved. Germline CDR1 SGHKS, CDR2 YYEKEE (reference sequence). Trimming left V 4 bases short and J 2 bases short, with 17 bases between. The CDR3 totals 16 residues. Here the CDR3 reads CASSKGPTTNTDTQYF. Here the CDR3 DNA reads TGTGCCAGCAGCAAGGGCCCCACGACCAACACAGATACGCAGTATTTT.

The chain joins TRBV20-1 to TRBJ1-2; TRBD1 matches at 9 bases. V lost 3 bases to trimming and J lost 4 bases; unmatched junction nucleotides: 3. CDR1 DFQATT and CDR2 SNEGSKA come from the germline V gene (reference sequence). This CDR3 region has 13 residues. CDR3 sequence (DNA): TGCAGTGCTAGGACAGGGGGACTCTATGGCTACACCTTC. This gives the protein CSARTGGLYGYTF.

The genes are TRBV6-2 or TRBV6-3 and TRBJ1-1, with D perhaps TRBD1 (6 bases). Trimming left V 0 bases short and J 6 bases short, with 17 bases between. The CDR3 is 16 residues long. The V gene's germline CDR1 is MNHEY and CDR2 SVGEGT. The CDR3 is CASSYSGGRGVAEAFF. For the CDR3, the DNA is TGTGCCAGCAGTTACTCGGGGGGGCGAGGGGTCGCTGAAGCTTTCTTT.